This T cell receptor beta chain emerged from a study of blood T cell repertoires in COVID-19. Study as a whole: COVID-19 samples, acute and convalescent, were from the United States, Italy and Spain. Nucleic acid was either cDNA or gDNA, and it came from T cells, B-cell-depleted T cells, or PBMCs.

Germline CDR1 reads SGHTS; CDR2 reads YDEGEE. V was shortened by 0 bases and J by 0 bases, with 7 bases between the two germline ends. The CDR3 runs 15 residues. The study drew participants aged about 18 to 90 years from about two dozen US areas. Recovered status in Cohort 3 required two negative PCRs, clearance, or symptom resolution. Generated by immunoSEQ multiplex PCR, the TCRdb table keeps only in-frame clones and is missing some. The sample contains approximately 290,000 clones, approximately 85% of which appear only once. The sample comprised PBMCs or T cells enriched from blood (not recorded which). The rearrangement joins TRBV5-8 to TRBJ1-3, with a possible D match to TRBD1 (5 bases). The clonotype was recovered from a woman aged 25 to 39 who had recovered from COVID-19. CDR3 amino acids: CASSLGDSSGNTIYF. As DNA, the CDR3 is TGTGCCAGCAGCTTGGGGGACTCCTCTGGAAACACCATATATTTT.